Sequencing of this TCR beta chain was carried out in a study of technical replicates of blood from several donors. The sample holds one count of this clone. The V gene lost 6 bases and the J gene lost 0 bases, with 9 bases spanning the gap. Per the germline V gene, CDR1 is MNHNS and CDR2 is SASEGT. This CDR3 spans 13 amino acids. Some clones are missing from TCRdb's copy, which holds only in-frame ones; the method was immunoSEQ multiplex PCR. This table holds roughly 100,000 clones, 96% found once. The sequencing sample was made of T cells isolated from PBMCs. The TCR sequence derives from a human donor in good health. This chain links TRBV6-1 with TRBJ2-7; D gene uncertain. The CDR3 loop reads CASSPGYSYEQYF. The CDR3 bases are TGTGCCAGCAGCCCCGGTTACTCCTACGAGCAGTACTTC.